This T cell receptor (beta chain) was profiled in a study of OX40 agonist ivuxolimab in advanced cancers. Study details: Patients were 82.7% male with ages roughly 20 to 80, mean approximately 55.

This table comes from immunoSEQ multiplex PCR, and its TCRdb copy is limited to in-frame clones, with some not included. This table holds about 73,000 clones, approximately 89% found once. The study, taken as a whole, reports: A proportion of nonresponders additionally exhibited low normalized T-cell clonal expansion. Partial responders dosed at 0.1-3.0 mg/kg displayed clonal expansion ranking among the lowest.

Germline V lookup: CDR1 MNHEY, CDR2 SMNVEV (reference sequence). The CDR3 totals 14 residues. V lost 5 bases, J lost 10 bases, and 10 bases stayed unmatched. Concerning this clone: Its antigen is as yet unknown.

This material consisted of CD4+ or CD8+ T cells sorted from blood, taken in a trial of the OX40 agonist ivuxolimab. The source of this sequence is an adult with an advanced solid tumor such as melanoma, head and neck, liver or kidney cancer. The chain carries TRBV27 and TRBJ2-5; 10 bases are a match to TRBD2. CDR3 in DNA: TGTGCCAGCAGTAGTAGCGGGGGGCCGGGGGGCCAGTACTTC. Protein product: CASSSSGGPGGQYF.